The 26 T cell receptor beta chains below all came from one sample that was sequenced in a study of blood T cell repertoires in COVID-19. Data came from immunoSEQ multiplex PCR; TCRdb stores just in-frame clones and leaves some out. The sample comprises 95,000 to 110,000 clones, under 95% of which are singletons, and roughly 1.3% rests with the top ten. Sequenced material: peripheral blood. Receptor source: a woman aged 25 to 39 with acute or convalescent COVID-19.

The V and J genes are TRBV6-2 or TRBV6-3 and TRBJ1-6; maybe TRBD1 (6 bases). Trimming took 4 bases from V and 0 from J, leaving 13 bases between them. The CDR3 is 17 residues long. Germline V gene data show CDR1 as MNHEY and CDR2 as SVGEGT. The CDR3 DNA follows: TGTGCCAGCAGTTTAAGGGGGTTCGGCTCCTATAATTCACCCCTCCACTTT. Translated, it gives CASSLRGFGSYNSPLHF.

The gene calls are TRBV25-1 and TRBJ2-5; 7 bases match TRBD1. V lost 4 bases to trimming and J lost 1 base; unmatched junction nucleotides: 3. The CDR3 is made up of 14 amino acids. Germline V gene lookup returns CDR1 MGHDK and CDR2 SYGVNS. DNA of the CDR3: TGTGCCAGCAGTGCATGGGACAGCCAAGAGACCCAGTACTTC. Translating gives CASSAWDSQETQYF. Full variable domain (outside the CDR3, taken from reference TRBV25-1 and TRBJ2-5): EADIYQTPRYLVIGTGKKITLECSQTMGHDKMYWYQQDPGMELHLIHYSYGVNSTEKGDLSSESTVSRIRTEHFPLTLESARPSHTSQYLCASSAWDSQETQYFGPGTRLLVL.

The CDR3 DNA is TGCAGCGTTTTATTCAACTATGGCTACACCTTC. Residues: CSVLFNYGYTF. The chain couples TRBV29-1 to TRBJ1-2; D not certain. The CDR3 spans 11 residues. With 5 bases removed from V and 2 bases from J, the gap between germline ends came to 6 bases. Germline CDR1 reads SQVTM; CDR2 reads ANQGSEA.

The rearrangement uses TRBV11-3 and TRBJ2-1; TRBD2 aligns across 8 bases. This CDR3 comprises 14 residues. The trim removed 1 base at V and 5 bases at J, leaving 1 base unmatched. Germline CDR1 reads SGHNT; CDR2 reads YENEEA. CDR3: CASSLAGGDNEQFF. CDR3 nucleotides: TGTGCCAGCAGCTTAGCGGGGGGGGACAATGAGCAGTTCTTC.

The J gene is TRBJ2-7, the V gene TRBV10-2, with a tentative D call TRBD2 (6 bases). V was shortened by 5 bases and J by 0 bases, with 23 bases between the two germline ends. Germline CDR1 is WSHSY and CDR2 is SAAADI. This CDR3 spans 18 amino acids. As DNA, the CDR3 is TGCGCCAGCAGTCCGGAGGGGCAGGGACGACTAAGCTCCTACGAGCAGTACTTC. Translation: CASSPEGQGRLSSYEQYF.

The CDR3 DNA follows: TGTGCCAGCAGTCGCACGGGACAGGGGGGAAACACCATATATTTT. Its translation is CASSRTGQGGNTIYF. The chain couples TRBV28 to TRBJ1-3; TRBD1 matches 10 bases. This CDR3 spans 15 amino acids. The V gene end was trimmed by 5 bases and the J gene end by 4 bases; junction bases not matched to a gene: 5. Germline values: CDR1 MDHEN, CDR2 SYDVKM.

The CDR3 spells CASSLARQANTEAFF. CDR3 sequence (DNA): TGTGCCAGCAGCTTAGCGCGCCAGGCGAACACTGAAGCTTTCTTT. This chain links TRBV7-9 with TRBJ1-1; D not resolved. The CDR3 spans 15 residues. Looked up from germline, CDR1 is SEHNR and CDR2 is FQNEAQ (reference sequence). V was clipped by 0 bases and J by 1 base, with 9 bases between them. Supplemented by reference TRBV7-9 and TRBJ1-1, the full variable domain reads DTGVSQNPRHKITKRGQNVTFRCDPISEHNRLYWYRQTLGQGPEFLTYFQNEAQLEKSRLLSDRFSAERPKGSFSTLEIQRTEQGDSAMYLCASSLARQANTEAFFGQGTRLTVV.

The V gene is TRBV24-1, the J gene TRBJ2-7; D gene ambiguous. The CDR3 is made up of 9 amino acids. CDR1 and CDR2 (germline): KGHDR, SFDVKD. V was clipped by 11 bases and J by 4 bases, with 5 bases between them. The CDR3 is CARAYEQYF. The CDR3 DNA reads TGTGCCAGGGCGTACGAGCAGTACTTC.

CDR3 amino acids: CSVGGGTASYEQYF. In DNA, the CDR3 is TGCAGCGTTGGCGGGGGGACTGCATCCTACGAGCAGTACTTC. J is TRBJ2-7 and V is TRBV29-1; 8 bases are shared with TRBD2. J gave up 1 base and V 4 bases, and 6 bases lay outside the gene matches. The CDR3 is 14 amino acids. Germline CDR1 and CDR2: SQVTM and ANQGSEA.

This chain links TRBV28 with TRBJ1-6; D ambiguous. Germline CDR1 is MDHEN and CDR2 is SYDVKM. Trimming took 2 bases from V and 10 from J, leaving 18 bases between them. The CDR3 length is 16 residues. The chain's CDR3 is CASSLKGVELGSPLHF. The CDR3 nucleotides read TGTGCCAGCAGTTTAAAAGGTGTAGAGTTGGGCTCACCCCTCCACTTT.

The V and J genes are TRBV27 and TRBJ1-2; TRBD1 matches 7 bases. The CDR3 consists of 14 residues. CDR1 is MNHEY and CDR2 is SMNVEV in the germline V gene (reference sequence). The V and J ends lost 5 bases and 4 bases, in that order; junction bases with no gene match: 7. CDR3 nucleotide sequence: TGTGCCAGCAGTGCCCGGGACAGCCGCTATGGCTACACCTTC. This gives the protein CASSARDSRYGYTF.

The J gene is TRBJ2-7, the V gene TRBV6-5; TRBD2 is a possible D gene (7 bases). This CDR3 comprises 15 residues. Trimming pared 6 bases from V and 3 bases from J, leaving 18 bases between. Germline values: CDR1 MNHEY, CDR2 SVGAGI. CDR3 bases: TGTGCCAGCAGAACAGGGATCGGACTAGACTACGAGCAGTACTTC. Its translation: CASRTGIGLDYEQYF.

V gene TRBV5-1 combines with J gene TRBJ2-2; D may be TRBD1 (6 bases). Trimming pared 6 bases from V and 3 bases from J, leaving 12 bases between. The CDR3 is 14 residues long. The germline V gene encodes CDR1 SGHRS and CDR2 YFSETQ. The DNA for the CDR3 is TGCGCCAGCAACCCGGACAGCTACACCGGGGAGCTGTTTTTT. Encoded protein: CASNPDSYTGELFF.

This clone was found once. The J gene is TRBJ2-1, the V gene TRBV10-2; TRBD2 aligns across 11 bases. Looked up from germline, CDR1 is WSHSY and CDR2 is SAAADI. The trim removed 5 bases at V and 4 bases at J, leaving 7 bases unmatched. The CDR3 is 16 residues long. The CDR3 region is CASSLKLAGAYNEQFF. The CDR3 DNA reads TGCGCCAGCAGTCTGAAACTAGCGGGGGCTTACAATGAGCAGTTCTTC.

The gene calls are TRBV9 and TRBJ2-5; 11 bases agree with TRBD1. The trim removed 4 bases at V and 0 bases at J, leaving 5 bases unmatched. Germline assignment: CDR1 SGDLS and CDR2 YYNGEE. This CDR3 comprises 16 residues. The CDR3 region is CASSLGTGGYQETQYF. In DNA form, the CDR3 reads TGTGCCAGCAGCCTCGGGACAGGGGGTTACCAAGAGACCCAGTACTTC.

The rearrangement uses TRBV5-1 and TRBJ2-3; 10 nucleotides align to TRBD1. Unmatched junction bases numbered 2, after V lost 3 bases and J lost 1 base. Germline loops: CDR1 SGHRS, CDR2 YFSETQ. This CDR3 has 15 amino acids. This CDR3 reads CASSSGTGGTDTQYF. The CDR3 DNA follows: TGCGCCAGCAGCTCCGGGACAGGGGGCACAGATACGCAGTATTTT.

The chain couples TRBV4-1 to TRBJ1-2; D perhaps matches TRBD1 (6 bases). The CDR3 is made up of 18 amino acids. Trimming removed 4 bases at V and 4 bases at J, with 25 bases between. The germline CDR1 and CDR2 sequences are MGHRA and YSYEKL. The CDR3 coding sequence is TGCGCCAGCAGCCCCGGGTCCCAGGGGCGGTTTGGGGGCTATGGCTACACCTTC. Translation gives CASSPGSQGRFGGYGYTF.

The genes are TRBV10-3 and TRBJ2-1; maybe TRBD1 (6 bases). Trimming stripped 11 bases from V and 0 bases from J, with 20 bases between. Germline assignment: CDR1 ENHRY and CDR2 SYGVKD. The CDR3 is made up of 16 amino acids. CDR3 DNA: TGTGCCTCCCTTGCGGCGTCAGGGGACTCCTACAATGAGCAGTTCTTC. The encoded protein is CASLAASGDSYNEQFF.

With respect to this clone: One end of the junction does not line up with germline, which may come from a read error. The J gene is TRBJ1-1, the V gene TRBV6-1; 7 nucleotides agree with TRBD1. Germline V gene data show CDR1 as MNHNS and CDR2 as SASEGT. The CDR3 sequence is 15 residues long. The CDR3 sequence is CASSQPTGLNPEAFF. The CDR3 region has the DNA TGTGCCAGCAGTCAACCGACAGGGCTGAACCCTGAAGCTTTCTTT.

The chain is built from TRBV7-9 and TRBJ2-2, with 13 bases lining up with TRBD2. With 5 bases clipped from V and 3 bases from J, the junction kept 3 bases outside the gene matches. Germline CDR1 is SEHNR and CDR2 is FQNEAQ (reference sequence). This CDR3 is 16 amino acids long. The CDR3 bases are TGTGCCAGCAGCCGCGGACTAGCGGGAGACACCGGGGAGCTGTTTTTT. Translating it yields CASSRGLAGDTGELFF.

This rearrangement joins TRBV6-2 or TRBV6-3 to TRBJ1-1; D unresolved. Trimming took off 0 bases at V and 5 bases at J, with 19 bases between the two ends. The CDR3 has 17 residues. Per germline, CDR1 MNHEY and CDR2 SVGEGT. The CDR3 bases are TGTGCCAGCAGTTACTCGTATAGCAAGGTCGTAGGTACTGAAGCTTTCTTT. Its translation is CASSYSYSKVVGTEAFF.

V is TRBV2 and J is TRBJ1-2; the D is unclear. V was shortened by 3 bases and J by 5 bases, with 13 bases between the two germline ends. Per the germline V gene, CDR1 is SNHLY and CDR2 is FYNNEI. The CDR3 consists of 14 residues. CDR3 region: CASSDLGSTYGYTF. DNA of the CDR3: TGTGCCAGCAGTGATTTGGGCTCCACATATGGCTACACCTTC. The full variable domain, completed using reference TRBV2 and TRBJ1-2, is EPEVTQTPSHQVTQMGQEVILRCVPISNHLYFYWYRQILGQKVEFLVSFYNNEISEKSEIFDDQFSVERPDGSNFTLKIRSTKLEDSAMYFCASSDLGSTYGYTFGSGTRLTVV.

The V call is TRBV11-2, the J call TRBJ2-1; 8 bases line up with TRBD2. The CDR3 sequence is 19 residues long. The germline V gene has CDR1 SGHAT and CDR2 FQNNGV. J was trimmed by 4 bases and V by 0 bases; bases with no gene match: 14. This CDR3 is CASSLDGMITSGLYNEQFF. The CDR3 nucleotides read TGTGCCAGCAGCTTAGATGGTATGATTACTAGCGGACTTTACAATGAGCAGTTCTTC.

This chain uses TRBV2 with TRBJ1-1, with TRBD1 as a possible D gene (6 bases). CDR1 and CDR2 (germline): SNHLY, FYNNEI. This CDR3 is built from 14 residues. With 7 bases removed from V and 3 bases from J, the gap between germline ends came to 15 bases. For the CDR3, the DNA is TGTGCCAGCAATCTGGACAGAGGGGACACTGAAGCTTTCTTT. This codes for CASNLDRGDTEAFF.

The chain combines TRBV7-2 with TRBJ2-1; TRBD2 agrees at 8 bases. Germline V lookup: CDR1 SGHTA, CDR2 FQGNSA. The CDR3 extends over 18 amino acids. J lost 8 bases, V lost 2 bases, and 17 bases had no gene match. CDR3 coding DNA: TGTGCCAGCAGCTTAAGACGACCAGCGGGAGAGATTCCCGATGAGCAGTTCTTC. Protein sequence: CASSLRRPAGEIPDEQFF.

The chain recombines TRBV7-2 with TRBJ2-4; 10 nucleotides match TRBD2. Looked up from germline, CDR1 is SGHTA and CDR2 is FQGNSA. Trimming took 5 bases from V and 13 from J; bases not matched to a gene: 8. This CDR3 has 13 amino acids. CDR3 nucleotides: TGTGCCAGCAGCCAGGGACTAGCGCCTGGCCAGTACTTC. Translating it yields CASSQGLAPGQYF.